This T cell receptor beta chain was documented in a study of regulatory T cells in long-lasting Graves disease. Broader study findings: Graves' patients with persistent disease showed TCR diversity lower than patients newly diagnosed.

Sample time point: persistent/refractory GD, antithyroid drugs over 5 years with positive TRAb. After RNA was extracted from PBMCs, the TCR library was made from it. This clonotype was observed many times. Antigen: not known. Relying on iRepertoire HTBI primers and Arm-PCR of CDR3 regions, the team built TCR beta libraries. TCRdb analysed the multiplex PCR reads with MiXCR anew, one entry per CDR3 protein. The sample shows under 450,000 distinct CDR3 sequences, roughly 23% of them seen only once. This clonotype originated in a woman aged 35 to 49 with Graves disease. The source was peripheral blood mononuclear cells (PBMCs), collected when the disease was refractory, from a patient treated with antithyroid drugs.

The CDR3 spells CASSVNGVKQFF. In nucleotides, the CDR3 is TGTGCCAGCAGTGTTAACGGGGTTAAGCAGTTCTTC. J is TRBJ2-1 and V is TRBV28; the D gene is possibly TRBD2 (5 bases). This CDR3 has 12 amino acids. Trimming removed 5 bases from V and 11 bases from J, with 13 bases in between. CDR1 is MDHEN and CDR2 is SYDVKM in the germline V gene.